The clone carrying this TCR beta chain showed up just a few times. Its matching antigen is unknown. The data derive from a study of early T cells in non-severe SARS-CoV-2 infection. Whole-study results and caveats: VDJdb matches were skewed toward anti-spike CD8 T cell responses.

Unique molecular identifiers were affixed to single, distinct cDNA molecules. TCRdb recomputed calls from the 5' RACE reads with MiXCR, one row per CDR3 protein. The top ten hold around 4.9% of the sample, which has more than 60,000 distinct CDR3 sequences, 4% to 5.5% seen once. The sequencing sample was made of whole blood. This sequence originates from an adult who was a healthcare worker with PCR-confirmed SARS-CoV-2 infection or an uninfected control (not recorded which).

The CDR3: CASSPQDTDTQYF. CDR3 sequence (DNA): TGCGCCAGCAGCCCTCAAGACACAGATACGCAGTATTTT. The chain joins TRBV5-1 to TRBJ2-3, with D hard to call. The germline V gene has CDR1 SGHRS and CDR2 YFSETQ. This CDR3 has 13 residues. V dropped 4 bases and J dropped 2 bases, with 8 bases sitting between them.